This T cell receptor beta chain originates from a study of blood T cell repertoires in COVID-19. Whole-study context: Sites in the United States, Italy and Spain provided acute and convalescent COVID-19 samples.

V dropped 3 bases and J dropped 3; count of bases not matched to a gene: 7. The CDR3 covers 16 residues. CDR1 and CDR2 from the germline V gene are SGHAT and FQNNGV. Sequencing used immunoSEQ multiplex PCR; TCRdb keeps in-frame clones, though not all of them. The sample includes roughly 100,000 clones, over 75% seen only once; the top ten take roughly 25%. The receptor comes from a man older than 75 with active or convalescent COVID-19. This sequence joins TRBV11-2 and TRBJ2-7; 11 bases are a match to TRBD2. Sequencing was done on a sample of peripheral blood. The CDR3 nucleotides are TGTGCCAGCAGCTTGACCCTAGCGGGGGGCCTCTACGAGCAGTACTTC. This translates into CASSLTLAGGLYEQYF.